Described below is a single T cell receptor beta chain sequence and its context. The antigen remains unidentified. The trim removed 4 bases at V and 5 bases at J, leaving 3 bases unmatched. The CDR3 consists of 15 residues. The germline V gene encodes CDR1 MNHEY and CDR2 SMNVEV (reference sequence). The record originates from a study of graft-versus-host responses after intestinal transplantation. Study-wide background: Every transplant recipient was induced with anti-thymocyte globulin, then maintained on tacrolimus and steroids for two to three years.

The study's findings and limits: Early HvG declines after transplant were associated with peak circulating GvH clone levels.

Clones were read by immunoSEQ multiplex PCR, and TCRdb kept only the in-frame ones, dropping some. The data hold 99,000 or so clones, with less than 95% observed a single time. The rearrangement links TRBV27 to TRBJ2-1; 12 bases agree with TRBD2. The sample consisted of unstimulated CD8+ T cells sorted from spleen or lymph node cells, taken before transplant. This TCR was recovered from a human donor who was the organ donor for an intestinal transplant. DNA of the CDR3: TGTGCCAGCAGTTGGCTAGCGGGGGGGGACAATGAGCAGTTCTTC. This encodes CASSWLAGGDNEQFF.